What follows describes a single T cell receptor beta chain. There is no known antigen for this receptor. One base away there is no much larger clone; base qualities are not given. As encoded in the germline V gene (reference sequence), CDR1 is MNHEY while CDR2 is SMNVEV. The CDR3 measures 15 amino acids from cysteine to phenylalanine. The DNA shown is the 45-base CDR3, in frame from base 1. After removal of 6 bases from V and 6 bases from J, the junction retains 13 bases not matched to a gene. Receptors were amplified or captured by 5' RACE. The sequencer was a NextSeq 500. The TCR library protocol attached unique molecular identifiers to individual cDNA molecules to correct for sequencing error and PCR bias. TCR alpha and beta chains were both sequenced, and the abundances of alpha and beta sequences in each sample were closely correlated with each other. On the authors' methods: Decombinator V4 was used to annotate the V gene, J gene and CDR3 of the TCR sequences. TCRs were defined as expanded if a significant change between any two time points was detected under a Poisson model with p below 0.0001. TCR abundances were normalised to the total number of TCRs sequenced per sample and were expressed as counts per million. MAIT TCRs were defined by TRAV1-2 paired with TRAJ12, TRAJ20 or TRAJ33, and iNKT TCRs by TRAV10 paired with TRAJ18. VDJdb, accessed 1 November 2021, was searched for CMV, EBV and SARS-CoV-2 annotated TCRs, with TCRs annotated for multiple antigens excluded. The public reads were reanalyzed by TCRdb: fastp trimming at Q25, MiXCR alignment, in-frame beta chains only. One record per CDR3 amino acid sequence lists the most common genes and DNA. The V and J calls were determined by TCRdb, not by the authors. Present in this sample are some 61,000 distinct CDR3 sequences, around 9.3% of which were seen just once. The leading ten clones occupy around 21% of the sample.

This sample was included in a study of early T cells in non-severe SARS-CoV-2 infection listed by TCRdb under 2021. Background for the entire study: Because TCR sequencing relied on bulk RNA taken from unsorted whole blood, pairing of alpha and beta chains was not possible. Broader findings and caveats from the paper: VDJdb matching was skewed toward anti-spike CD8 responses and likely underestimated virus-specific expansions by missing private and CD4 specificities.

A case-control design nested within a healthcare worker cohort in London, UK, was used, with weekly nasopharyngeal swab PCR tests and blood sampling performed. Healthcare workers were recruited between 23 and 31 March 2020, during the week of the UK lockdown, and were followed weekly for up to about 15 weeks. The chain was built from TRBV27 and TRBJ1-2, with 7 middle bases fitting TRBD1. The clonotype originates from an adult who was a healthcare worker with PCR-confirmed SARS-CoV-2 infection or an uninfected control (not recorded which). Sequencing was done on a sample of whole blood. The CDR3 has the sequence CASSSRLDRQDGYTF. The DNA sequence is TGTGCCAGCAGCAGCAGATTGGACAGGCAGGATGGCTACACCTTC.